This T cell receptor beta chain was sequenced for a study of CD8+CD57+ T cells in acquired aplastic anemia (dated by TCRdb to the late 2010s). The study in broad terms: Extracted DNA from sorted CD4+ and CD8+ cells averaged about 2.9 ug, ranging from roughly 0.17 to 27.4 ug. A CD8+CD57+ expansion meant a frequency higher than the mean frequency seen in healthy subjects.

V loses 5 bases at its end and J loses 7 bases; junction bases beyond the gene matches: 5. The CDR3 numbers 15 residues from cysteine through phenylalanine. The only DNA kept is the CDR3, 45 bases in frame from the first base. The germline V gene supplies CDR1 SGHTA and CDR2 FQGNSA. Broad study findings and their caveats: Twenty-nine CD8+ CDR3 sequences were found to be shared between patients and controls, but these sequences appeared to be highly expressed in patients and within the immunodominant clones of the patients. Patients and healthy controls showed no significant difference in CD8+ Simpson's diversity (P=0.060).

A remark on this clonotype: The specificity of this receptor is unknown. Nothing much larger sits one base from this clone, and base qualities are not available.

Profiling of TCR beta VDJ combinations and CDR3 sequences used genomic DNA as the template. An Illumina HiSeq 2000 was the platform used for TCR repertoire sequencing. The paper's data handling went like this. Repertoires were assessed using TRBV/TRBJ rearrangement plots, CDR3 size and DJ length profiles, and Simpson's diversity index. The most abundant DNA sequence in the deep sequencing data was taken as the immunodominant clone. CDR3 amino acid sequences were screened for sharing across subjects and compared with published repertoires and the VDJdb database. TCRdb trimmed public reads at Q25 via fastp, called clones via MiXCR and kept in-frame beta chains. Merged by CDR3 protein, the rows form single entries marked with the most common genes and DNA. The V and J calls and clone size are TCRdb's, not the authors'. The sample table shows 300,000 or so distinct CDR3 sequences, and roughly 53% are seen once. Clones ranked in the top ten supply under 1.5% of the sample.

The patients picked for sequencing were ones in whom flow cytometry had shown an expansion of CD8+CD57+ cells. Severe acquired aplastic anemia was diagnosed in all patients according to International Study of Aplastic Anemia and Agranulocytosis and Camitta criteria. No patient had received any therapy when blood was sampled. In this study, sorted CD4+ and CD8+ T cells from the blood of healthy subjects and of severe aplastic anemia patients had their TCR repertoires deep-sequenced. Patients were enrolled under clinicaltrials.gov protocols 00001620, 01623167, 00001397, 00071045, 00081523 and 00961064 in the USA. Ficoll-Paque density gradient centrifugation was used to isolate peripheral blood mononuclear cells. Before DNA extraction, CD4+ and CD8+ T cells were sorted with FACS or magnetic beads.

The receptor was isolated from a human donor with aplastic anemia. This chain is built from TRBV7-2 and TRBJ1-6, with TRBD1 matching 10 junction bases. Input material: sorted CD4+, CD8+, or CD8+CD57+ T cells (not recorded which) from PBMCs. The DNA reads TGTGCCAGCAGCAGACAGGGGGCAGGCAATTCACCCCTCCACTTT. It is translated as CASSRQGAGNSPLHF.